This T cell receptor (beta chain) was documented in a study of OX40 agonist ivuxolimab in advanced cancers. Assay: immunoSEQ multiplex PCR; the TCRdb copy retains only in-frame clones and omits some. The profile covers about 70,000 clones, with around 80% appearing a single time and about 5% taken by the ten largest. This clone appeared once. This CDR3 region has 12 residues. Germline CDR1 and CDR2: SQVTM and ANQGSEA. Trimming stripped 0 bases from V and 9 bases from J, with 11 bases between. The receptor was derived from an adult with an advanced solid tumor such as melanoma, head and neck, liver or kidney cancer. The chain is built from TRBV29-1 and TRBJ1-1; D gene unclear. The sequencing here drew on CD4+ or CD8+ T cells sorted from blood, taken in a trial of the OX40 agonist ivuxolimab. As DNA, the CDR3 is TGCAGCGTTGAAGATACGGGAGAAAAAGCTTTCTTT. Translated, it gives CSVEDTGEKAFF. Complete variable domain (other parts from reference TRBV29-1 and TRBJ1-1): SAVISQKPSRDICQRGTSLTIQCQVDSQVTMMFWYRQQPGQSLTLIATANQGSEATYESGFVIDKFPISRPNLTFSTLTVSNMSPEDSSIYLCSVEDTGEKAFFGQGTRLTVV.